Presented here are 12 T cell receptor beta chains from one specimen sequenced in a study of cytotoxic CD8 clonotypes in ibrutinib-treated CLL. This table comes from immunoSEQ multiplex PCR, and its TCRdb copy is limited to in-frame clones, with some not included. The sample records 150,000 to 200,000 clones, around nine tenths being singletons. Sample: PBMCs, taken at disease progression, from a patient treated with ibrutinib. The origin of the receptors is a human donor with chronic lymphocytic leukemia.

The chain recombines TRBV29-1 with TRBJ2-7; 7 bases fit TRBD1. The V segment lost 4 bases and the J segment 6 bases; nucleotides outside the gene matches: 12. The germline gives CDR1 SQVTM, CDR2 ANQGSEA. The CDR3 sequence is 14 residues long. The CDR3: CSVAARGQVSEQYF. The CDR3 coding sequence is TGCAGCGTTGCAGCCCGCGGACAGGTGAGCGAGCAGTACTTC.

The CDR3 sequence: CASPPTGLSSNQPQHF. CDR3 sequence (DNA): TGTGCCAGCCCTCCTACAGGGCTAAGTAGCAATCAGCCCCAGCATTTT. V and J are TRBV28 and TRBJ1-5; tentative D call: TRBD1 (6 bases). V was pared by 8 bases and J by 0 bases, with 17 bases between. The germline CDR1 and CDR2 sequences are MDHEN and SYDVKM. This CDR3 is built from 16 residues.

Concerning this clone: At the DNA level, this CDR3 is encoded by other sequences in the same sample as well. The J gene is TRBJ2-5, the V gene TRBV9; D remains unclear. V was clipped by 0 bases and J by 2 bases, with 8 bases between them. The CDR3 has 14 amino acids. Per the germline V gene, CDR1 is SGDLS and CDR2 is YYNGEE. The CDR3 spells CASSVGGAQETQYF. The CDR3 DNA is TGTGCCAGCAGCGTAGGTGGAGCTCAAGAGACCCAGTACTTC.

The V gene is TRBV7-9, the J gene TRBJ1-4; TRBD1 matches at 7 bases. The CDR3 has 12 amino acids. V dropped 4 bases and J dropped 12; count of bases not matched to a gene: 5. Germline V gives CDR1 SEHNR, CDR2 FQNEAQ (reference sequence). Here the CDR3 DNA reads TGTGCCAGCAGCTCAACAGGGGTAGAACTGTTTTTT. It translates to CASSSTGVELFF.

The CDR3: CASRGTGVYEQYF. The CDR3 nucleotides are TGTGCCAGCAGGGGGACAGGGGTCTACGAGCAGTACTTC. The V call is TRBV6-1, the J call TRBJ2-7, with 10 bases that match TRBD1. The J segment lost 3 bases and the V segment lost 6 bases, leaving 2 bases of the junction unmatched. Looked up from germline, CDR1 is MNHNS and CDR2 is SASEGT. This CDR3 comprises 13 residues.

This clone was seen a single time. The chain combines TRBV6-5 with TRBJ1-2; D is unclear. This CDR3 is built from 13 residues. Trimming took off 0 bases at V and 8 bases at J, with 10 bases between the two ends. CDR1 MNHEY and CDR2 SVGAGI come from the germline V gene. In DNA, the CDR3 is TGTGCCAGCAGTTACTCGGAGGCAGCAGGCTACACCTTC. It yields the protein CASSYSEAAGYTF.

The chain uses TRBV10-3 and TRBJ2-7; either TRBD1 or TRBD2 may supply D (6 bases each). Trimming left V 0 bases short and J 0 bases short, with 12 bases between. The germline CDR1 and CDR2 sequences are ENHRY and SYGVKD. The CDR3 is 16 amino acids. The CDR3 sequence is CAISESGGENSYEQYF. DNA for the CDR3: TGTGCCATCAGTGAGTCGGGGGGCGAGAACTCCTACGAGCAGTACTTC.

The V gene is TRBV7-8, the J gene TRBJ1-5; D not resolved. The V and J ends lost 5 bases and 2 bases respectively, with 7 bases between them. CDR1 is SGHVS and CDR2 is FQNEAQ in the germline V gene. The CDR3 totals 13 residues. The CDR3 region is CASSGQGNQPQHF. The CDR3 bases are TGTGCCAGCAGCGGGCAGGGCAATCAGCCCCAGCATTTT.

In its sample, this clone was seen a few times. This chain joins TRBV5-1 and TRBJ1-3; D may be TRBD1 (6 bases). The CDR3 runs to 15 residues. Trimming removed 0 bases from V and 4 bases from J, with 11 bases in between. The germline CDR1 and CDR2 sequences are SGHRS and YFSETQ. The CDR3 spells CASSLAPDRGNTIYF. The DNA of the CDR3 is TGCGCCAGCAGCTTGGCTCCGGACAGAGGAAACACCATATATTTT.

Written as DNA, the CDR3 is TGCAGCGTTGATCGACAGGGAATAACGCAGTATTTT. This codes for CSVDRQGITQYF. This chain links TRBV29-1 with TRBJ2-3, with 7 nucleotides matching TRBD1. Trimming cost V 3 bases and J 9 bases; bases outside gene matches: 6. There are 12 residues in the CDR3. From germline, CDR1 is SQVTM and CDR2 ANQGSEA.

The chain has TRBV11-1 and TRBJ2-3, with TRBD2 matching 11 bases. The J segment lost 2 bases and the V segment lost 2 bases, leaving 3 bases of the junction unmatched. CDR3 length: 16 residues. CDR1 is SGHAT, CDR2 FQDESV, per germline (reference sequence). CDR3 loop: CASSLLAGGNTDTQYF. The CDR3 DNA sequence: TGTGCCAGCAGCTTACTAGCGGGAGGCAACACAGATACGCAGTATTTT. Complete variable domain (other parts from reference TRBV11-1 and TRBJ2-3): EAEVAQSPRYKITEKSQAVAFWCDPISGHATLYWYRQILGQGPELLVQFQDESVVDDSQLPKDRFSAERLKGVDSTLKIQPAELGDSAMYLCASSLLAGGNTDTQYFGPGTRLTVL.

The chain's CDR3 is CASSWRTGGTEAFF. The CDR3 DNA is TGTGCCAGCAGCTGGAGGACAGGAGGAACTGAAGCTTTCTTT. The chain couples TRBV7-9 to TRBJ1-1; 7 bases match TRBD1. Looked up from germline, CDR1 is SEHNR and CDR2 is FQNEAQ (reference sequence). The junction had 7 bases not matched to a gene; V was cut back by 4 bases and J by 5 bases. This CDR3 is built from 14 residues.